This T cell receptor beta chain was recorded in a study of T cell changes during pregnancy in multiple sclerosis. The assay was immunoSEQ multiplex PCR, and TCRdb's table has in-frame clones only and misses some. The table has some 30,000 clones, approximately 90% seen once; the top ten hold approximately 12%. V lost 1 base and J 3 bases, leaving 10 bases between the germline ends. The germline CDR1 and CDR2 sequences are WNHNN and SYGVQD (reference sequence). CDR3 length equals 14 residues. The specimen comprised CD8+ T cells from peripheral blood mononuclear cells, sampled in the third trimester of pregnancy. This sequence originates from a female donor with multiple sclerosis, enrolled in a pregnancy study. This chain uses TRBV10-1 with TRBJ2-7; tentative D call: TRBD2 (6 bases). Here the CDR3 reads CASSEYVGSYEQYF. In nucleotides, the CDR3 is TGCGCCAGCAGTGAGTATGTCGGGAGCTACGAGCAGTACTTC.